This section outlines one T cell receptor (beta chain) sequence together with its context. Antigen specificity is unknown. This sample was included in a study of OX40 agonist ivuxolimab in advanced cancers. Study overall: Subjects had a mean age of about 60 years, with a range of 23 to 79; around 84% were male. Broader study findings: Among T cells, CD8+ cells averaged more expanded clones than CD4+ cells.

Assay used: immunoSEQ multiplex PCR; TCRdb lists only in-frame clones, some missing. Of 65,000 to 85,000 clones in the sample, 90% to 95% were seen once. Trimming removed 4 bases at V and 4 bases at J, with 26 bases between. This CDR3 contains 18 residues. CDR1 is SEHNR and CDR2 is FQNEAQ in the germline V gene (reference sequence). The TCR sequence derives from an adult with an advanced solid tumor such as melanoma, head and neck, liver or kidney cancer. The material was CD4+ or CD8+ T cells sorted from blood, obtained in a trial of the OX40 agonist ivuxolimab. The V gene is TRBV7-9, the J gene TRBJ2-7; D might be TRBD1 (5 bases). Here the CDR3 reads CASSSTAGQGIEFYEQYF. Here the CDR3 DNA reads TGTGCCAGCAGCTCAACTGCAGGGCAGGGAATCGAGTTTTACGAGCAGTACTTC.